A single sample gave rise to the 23 T cell receptor beta chains below, sequenced in a study of cytomegalovirus exposure and HLA in healthy donors. Primers for the PCR totalled 60 Vbeta and 13 Jbeta. Data came from immunoSEQ multiplex PCR; TCRdb stores just in-frame clones and leaves some out. This sample contains over 80,000 clones. The sequenced sample consisted of PBMCs. Receptor source: a girl aged 10-17 years in good health and CMV-seropositive.

The chain couples TRBV18 to TRBJ1-2; 10 nucleotides match TRBD1. The ends lost 3 bases at V and 12 bases at J; junction bases unmatched: 16. The V gene's germline CDR1 is KGHSH and CDR2 LQKENI. CDR3 length equals 16 residues. The CDR3 DNA is TGTGCCAGCTCACCCCTCTCGGCCGCGACAGGGGGCAGCCACACCTTC. Its translation: CASSPLSAATGGSHTF.

V gene TRBV19 combines with J gene TRBJ2-6, with D perhaps matching TRBD1 (6 bases). Trimming removed 4 bases at V and 1 base at J, with 14 bases between. The germline gives CDR1 LNHDA, CDR2 SQIVND (reference sequence). The CDR3 has 17 residues. CDR3: CASSKQGLHSGANVLTF. CDR3 bases: TGTGCCAGTAGTAAGCAGGGGCTCCATTCTGGGGCCAACGTCCTGACTTTC.

This rearrangement joins TRBV19 to TRBJ2-3; 8 positions agree with TRBD1. CDR1 is LNHDA, CDR2 SQIVND, per germline (reference sequence). CDR3 size: 16 residues. Trimming took 7 bases from V and 8 from J; bases not matched to a gene: 17. The CDR3 region is CASTTAGQGQKITQYF. CDR3 DNA: TGTGCCAGTACTACCGCCGGACAGGGACAGAAGATTACGCAGTATTTT.

The chain couples TRBV18 to TRBJ1-5; D remains unclear. The CDR3 has 13 residues. V was trimmed by 3 bases and J by 4 bases, leaving 7 bases between them. Germline values: CDR1 KGHSH, CDR2 LQKENI. The CDR3 sequence: CASSPSVNQPQHF. The DNA of the CDR3 is TGTGCCAGCTCACCCAGCGTTAATCAGCCCCAGCATTTT.

The chain is built from TRBV28 and TRBJ2-1; 10 bases agree with TRBD1. CDR1 and CDR2 (germline): MDHEN, SYDVKM. V lost 5 bases to trimming and J lost 5 bases; unmatched junction nucleotides: 0. CDR3 length: 13 amino acids. The CDR3 region is CASSDRGHNEQFF. CDR3 in DNA: TGTGCCAGCAGTGACAGGGGGCACAATGAGCAGTTCTTC.

CDR3 region: CASSQDPGTGGTYGYTF. CDR3 nucleotides: TGCGCCAGCAGCCAGGATCCCGGGACAGGGGGGACCTATGGCTACACCTTC. The rearrangement joins TRBV4-1 to TRBJ1-2; the match to TRBD1 covers 11 bases. From germline, CDR1 is MGHRA and CDR2 YSYEKL. Trimming removed 3 bases from V and 4 bases from J; junction bases left unmatched: 10. The CDR3 loop spans 17 amino acids.

The CDR3 is CASSQAREGDEQYF. The CDR3 nucleotides read TGCGCCAGCAGCCAAGCACGGGAGGGGGACGAGCAGTACTTC. The J gene is TRBJ2-7, the V gene TRBV4-1; 8 nucleotides agree with TRBD2. J lost 5 bases, V lost 1 base, and 4 bases had no gene match. The CDR3 length is 14 residues. CDR1 is MGHRA, CDR2 YSYEKL, per germline.

The chain uses TRBV6-5 and TRBJ1-2; D might be TRBD1 (5 bases). Trimming took 6 bases from V and 1 from J, leaving 15 bases between them. From germline, CDR1 is MNHEY and CDR2 SVGAGI. The CDR3 spans 15 residues. CDR3 coding DNA: TGTGCCAGCAGACTCCCGGGACTCCATAACTATGGCTACACCTTC. Translated: CASRLPGLHNYGYTF.

The CDR3 protein is CASSPLGSSRGNEQFF. Written as DNA, the CDR3 is TGCGCCAGCAGCCCCCTAGGCTCCTCTAGAGGTAATGAGCAGTTCTTC. The chain links TRBV5-1 to TRBJ2-1; D remains unclear. The CDR3 is 16 amino acids. The V end was cut by 4 bases, the J end by 7 bases, with 21 bases between. Germline-derived CDR1 and CDR2 are SGHRS and YFSETQ. Variable domain in full (rest from reference TRBV5-1 and TRBJ2-1): KAGVTQTPRYLIKTRGQQVTLSCSPISGHRSVSWYQQTPGQGLQFLFEYFSETQRNKGNFPGRFSGRQFSNSRSEMNVSTLELGDSALYLCASSPLGSSRGNEQFFGPGTRLTVL.

This sequence joins TRBV11-2 and TRBJ1-6, with 7 bases matching TRBD1. Germline V gene sequence: CDR1 SGHAT, CDR2 FQNNGV. The CDR3 has 17 amino acids. V shed 4 bases, J shed 4 bases, and the junction held 10 bases outside the gene matches. Here the CDR3 reads CASSSIQDRTYNSPLHF. The DNA of the CDR3 is TGTGCCAGCAGCTCGATACAGGACAGGACATATAATTCACCCCTCCACTTT.

The chain has TRBV11-1 and TRBJ1-1, with unresolved D. CDR3 length: 13 residues. Germline CDR1 SGHAT, CDR2 FQDESV (reference sequence). V dropped 0 bases and J dropped 4 bases, with 6 bases sitting between them. This chain's CDR3 is CASSLARRTEAFF. CDR3 coding DNA: TGTGCCAGCAGCTTAGCGAGGCGCACTGAAGCTTTCTTT.

The chain employs TRBV6-1 and TRBJ2-7, with 9 bases identical to TRBD1. The CDR3 length is 14 residues. CDR1 and CDR2 from the germline V gene are MNHNS and SASEGT. Unmatched junction bases numbered 3, after V lost 4 bases and J lost 2 bases. Written as DNA, the CDR3 is TGTGCCAGCAGTGCCGGGACAGGGACCTACGAGCAGTACTTC. Encoded protein: CASSAGTGTYEQYF.

This chain joins TRBV19 and TRBJ1-5, with D maybe TRBD1 (6 bases). The V end lost 6 bases, the J end lost 6 bases, and 9 bases lay between the germline ends. The CDR3 sequence is 12 residues long. CDR1 LNHDA and CDR2 SQIVND come from the germline V gene (reference sequence). The CDR3 nucleotides read TGTGCCAGTAGCACAGGGCTTCAGCCCCAGCATTTT. Its translation: CASSTGLQPQHF.

The rearrangement joins TRBV11-3 to TRBJ2-2; a weak D match, TRBD2 (5 bases). This CDR3 spans 14 amino acids. The germline V gene has CDR1 SGHNT and CDR2 YENEEA. Trimming left V 3 bases short and J 0 bases short, with 5 bases between. This chain's CDR3 is CASSLGANTGELFF. In nucleotides, the CDR3 is TGTGCCAGCAGCTTGGGAGCGAACACCGGGGAGCTGTTTTTT. Complete variable domain (other parts from reference TRBV11-3 and TRBJ2-2): EAGVVQSPRYKIIEKKQPVAFWCNPISGHNTLYWYLQNLGQGPELLIRYENEEAVDDSQLPKDRFSAERLKGVDSTLKIQPAELGDSAVYLCASSLGANTGELFFGEGSRLTVL.

V gene TRBV11-3 combines with J gene TRBJ2-3; TRBD2 is a possible D gene (5 bases). V dropped 3 bases and J dropped 6 bases, with 10 bases sitting between them. Germline V gene lookup returns CDR1 SGHNT and CDR2 YENEEA. The CDR3 contains 13 residues. CDR3: CASSFTSADTQYF. The CDR3 bases are TGTGCCAGCAGCTTCACTAGTGCGGATACGCAGTATTTT.

V usage is TRBV4-3 and J usage is TRBJ2-2; 7 nucleotides line up with TRBD1. V lost 3 bases to trimming and J lost 3 bases; unmatched junction nucleotides: 7. The germline CDR1 and CDR2 sequences are LGHNA and YSLEER. There are 16 residues in the CDR3. CDR3 protein: CASSQTPGTDTGELFF. Written as DNA, the CDR3 is TGCGCCAGCAGCCAGACCCCCGGGACAGACACCGGGGAGCTGTTTTTT.

V usage is TRBV27 and J usage is TRBJ2-2, with D possibly being TRBD1 (6 bases). Germline V gives CDR1 MNHEY, CDR2 SMNVEV (reference sequence). The CDR3 covers 15 residues. Trimming pared 5 bases from V and 2 bases from J, leaving 12 bases between. This CDR3 is CASSPRTENTGELFF. The CDR3, as DNA: TGTGCCAGCAGTCCTAGGACAGAAAACACCGGGGAGCTGTTTTTT.

The chain is built from TRBV4-3 and TRBJ2-1; 15 bases agree with TRBD2. The CDR3 contains 19 residues. In germline, CDR1 is LGHNA, CDR2 YSLEER. V lost 3 bases to trimming and J lost 0 bases; unmatched junction nucleotides: 6. CDR3 DNA: TGCGCCAGCAGCCATCTAGGACTAGCGGGGGGGAGCTCCTACAATGAGCAGTTCTTC. Amino acid sequence: CASSHLGLAGGSSYNEQFF.

CDR3 region: CASRTSGGNIQYF. The CDR3 nucleotides are TGTGCCAGTAGAACTAGCGGGGGTAACATTCAGTACTTC. The chain employs TRBV19 and TRBJ2-4, with 11 bases fitting TRBD2. J gave up 7 bases and V 6 bases, and 2 bases lay outside the gene matches. Germline loops: CDR1 LNHDA, CDR2 SQIVND (reference sequence). The CDR3 runs 13 residues.

The chain recombines TRBV6-4 with TRBJ2-3; 7 bases are a match to TRBD2. The CDR3 is 15 residues long. J gave up 2 bases and V 6 bases, and 8 bases lay outside the gene matches. Per the germline V gene, CDR1 is MRHNA and CDR2 is SNTAGT. The CDR3 sequence: CASRESGDNTDTQYF. In DNA form, the CDR3 reads TGTGCCAGCAGAGAGAGCGGGGATAACACAGATACGCAGTATTTT.

The chain joins TRBV6-6 to TRBJ1-5; unclear D gene. The V end lost 3 bases, the J end lost 0 bases, and 6 bases lay between the germline ends. The CDR3 consists of 14 residues. CDR1 is MNHNY and CDR2 is SVGAGI in the germline V gene (reference sequence). The CDR3 nucleotides read TGTGCCAGCAGTTATTCCGTTAGCAATCAGCCCCAGCATTTT. Translated: CASSYSVSNQPQHF.

The CDR3 loop is CASSTRGGGDTQYF. The CDR3 DNA reads as TGTGCCAGCAGTACCCGGGGGGGCGGAGATACGCAGTATTTT. This rearrangement joins TRBV27 to TRBJ2-3; TRBD2 agrees at 8 bases. J lost 5 bases, V lost 5 bases, and 6 bases had no gene match. Germline V lookup: CDR1 MNHEY, CDR2 SMNVEV (reference sequence). The length of the CDR3 is 14 residues.

The chain has TRBV7-9 and TRBJ1-4, with 10 bases lining up with TRBD1. CDR1 is SEHNR, CDR2 FQNEAQ, per germline (reference sequence). This CDR3 spans 16 amino acids. V was pared by 1 base and J by 6 bases, with 5 bases of the junction left unmatched. CDR3 in DNA: TGTGCCAGCAGCTTAGACGGAGGGACAGGGGATGAAAAACTGTTTTTT. Translated, it gives CASSLDGGTGDEKLFF.